This TCR beta chain was identified in a study of blood T cell repertoires in COVID-19. Overall study context: The cDNA or gDNA used as material had been derived from T cells, B-cell-depleted T cells, or PBMCs.

Authors' processing steps: Using reference gene primer amplification, nucleated cell counts were estimated. Sequenced by immunoSEQ multiplex PCR; TCRdb stores in-frame clones only, minus some. V and J calls plus clone size are reproduced from that table; the DNA served to infer D and trimming. The sample holds approximately 110,000 clones; roughly 85% are singletons and the top ten take around 13%. V dropped 6 bases and J dropped 3; count of bases not matched to a gene: 7. The CDR3 totals 15 residues. Per the germline V gene, CDR1 is KGHDR and CDR2 is SFDVKD. This clone was found a few times. This chain uses TRBV24-1 with TRBJ2-7; TRBD1 matches at 10 bases. The sequenced material came from peripheral blood. This clonotype was obtained from a human donor in a cohort sampled during active COVID-19. The CDR3 spells CATSLGGQGSYEQYF. DNA of the CDR3: TGTGCCACCAGTCTTGGGGGACAGGGGAGCTACGAGCAGTACTTC.